Sequencing of this T cell receptor beta chain was carried out in a study of cytomegalovirus exposure and HLA in healthy donors. Germline V gene sequence: CDR1 SGHRS, CDR2 YFSETQ. V trimming: 7 bases; J trimming: 0 bases; junction bases outside the gene matches: 3. The CDR3 covers 14 residues. It was with 60 Vbeta and 13 Jbeta primers that the PCR ran. Only in-frame clones appear in the TCRdb table, and some are missing; sequencing was by immunoSEQ multiplex PCR. The sample holds 150,000 to 200,000 clones. Sequenced: PBMCs. The TCR was taken from a woman aged 18-30 years in good health and CMV-seropositive. This chain connects TRBV5-1 to TRBJ2-3, with 9 bases fitting TRBD2. The CDR3 reads CASASGASTDTQYF. CDR3 bases: TGCGCCAGCGCTAGCGGGGCTAGCACAGATACGCAGTATTTT.